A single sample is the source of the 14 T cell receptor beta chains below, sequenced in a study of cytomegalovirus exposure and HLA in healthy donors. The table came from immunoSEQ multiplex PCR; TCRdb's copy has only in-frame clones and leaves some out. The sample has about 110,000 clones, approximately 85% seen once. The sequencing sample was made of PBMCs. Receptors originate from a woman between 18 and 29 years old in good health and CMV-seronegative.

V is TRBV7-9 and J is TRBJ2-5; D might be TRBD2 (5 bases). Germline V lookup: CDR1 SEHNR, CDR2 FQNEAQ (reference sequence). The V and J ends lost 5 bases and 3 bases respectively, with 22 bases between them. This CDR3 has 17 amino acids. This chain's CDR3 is CASSPTHRAAIEETQYF. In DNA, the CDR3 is TGTGCCAGCAGCCCAACCCACCGAGCGGCTATCGAAGAGACCCAGTACTTC.

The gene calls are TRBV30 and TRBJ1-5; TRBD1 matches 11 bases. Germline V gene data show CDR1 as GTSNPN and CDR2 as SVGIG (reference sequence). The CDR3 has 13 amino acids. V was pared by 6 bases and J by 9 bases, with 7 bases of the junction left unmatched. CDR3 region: CACQDRGRLPQHF. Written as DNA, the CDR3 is TGTGCCTGCCAGGACAGGGGGCGCCTGCCCCAGCATTTT.

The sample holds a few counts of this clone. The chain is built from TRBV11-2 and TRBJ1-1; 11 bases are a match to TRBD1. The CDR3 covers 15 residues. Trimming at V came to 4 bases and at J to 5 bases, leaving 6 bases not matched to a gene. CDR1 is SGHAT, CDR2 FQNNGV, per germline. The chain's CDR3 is CASSWGTGGLTEAFF. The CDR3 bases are TGTGCCAGCAGCTGGGGGACAGGGGGTTTGACTGAAGCTTTCTTT.

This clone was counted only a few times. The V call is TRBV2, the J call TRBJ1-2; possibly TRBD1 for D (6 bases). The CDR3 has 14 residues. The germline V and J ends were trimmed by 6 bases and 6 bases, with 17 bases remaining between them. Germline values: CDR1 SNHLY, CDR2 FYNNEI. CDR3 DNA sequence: TGTGCCAGCAGCCCCCTTCCGGGACAAGATGGCTACACCTTC. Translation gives CASSPLPGQDGYTF.

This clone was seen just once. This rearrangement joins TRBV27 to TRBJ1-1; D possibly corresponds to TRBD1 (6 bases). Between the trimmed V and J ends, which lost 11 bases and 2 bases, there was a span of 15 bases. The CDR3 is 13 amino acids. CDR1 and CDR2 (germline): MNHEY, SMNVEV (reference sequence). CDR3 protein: CAASAGVNTEAFF. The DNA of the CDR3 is TGTGCCGCCTCGGCAGGGGTAAACACTGAAGCTTTCTTT.

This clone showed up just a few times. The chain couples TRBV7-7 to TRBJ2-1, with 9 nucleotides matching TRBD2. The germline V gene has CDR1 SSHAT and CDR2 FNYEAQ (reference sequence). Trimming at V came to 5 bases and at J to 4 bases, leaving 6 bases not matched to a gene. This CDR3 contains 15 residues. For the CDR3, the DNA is TGTGCCAGCAGCGCGACAGCGGGGGGATACAATGAGCAGTTCTTC. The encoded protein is CASSATAGGYNEQFF.

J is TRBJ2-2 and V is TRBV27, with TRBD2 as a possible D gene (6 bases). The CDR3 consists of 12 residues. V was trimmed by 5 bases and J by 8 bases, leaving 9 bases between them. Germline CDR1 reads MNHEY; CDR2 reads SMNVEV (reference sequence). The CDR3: CASSTGGGELFF. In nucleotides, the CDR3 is TGTGCCAGCAGTACCGGGGGTGGGGAGCTGTTTTTT.

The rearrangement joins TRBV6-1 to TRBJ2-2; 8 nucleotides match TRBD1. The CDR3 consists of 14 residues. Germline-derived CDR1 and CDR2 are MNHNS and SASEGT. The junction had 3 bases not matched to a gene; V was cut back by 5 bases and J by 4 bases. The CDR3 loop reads CASSSDRATGELFF. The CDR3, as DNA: TGTGCCAGCAGTTCGGACAGGGCCACCGGGGAGCTGTTTTTT.

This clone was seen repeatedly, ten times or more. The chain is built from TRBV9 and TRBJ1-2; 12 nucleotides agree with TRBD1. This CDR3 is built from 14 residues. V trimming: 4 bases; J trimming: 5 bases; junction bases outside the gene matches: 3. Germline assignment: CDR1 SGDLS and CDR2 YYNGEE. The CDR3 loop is CASSLGQGAYGYTF. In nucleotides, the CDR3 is TGTGCCAGCAGCTTGGGACAGGGGGCATATGGCTACACCTTC.

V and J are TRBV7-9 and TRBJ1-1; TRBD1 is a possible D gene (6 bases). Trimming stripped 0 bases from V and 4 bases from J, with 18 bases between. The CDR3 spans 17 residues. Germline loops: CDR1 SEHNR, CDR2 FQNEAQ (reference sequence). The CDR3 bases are TGTGCCAGCAGCTTAGCACTCTCCTCAGGGGAAGGCACTGAAGCTTTCTTT. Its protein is CASSLALSSGEGTEAFF.

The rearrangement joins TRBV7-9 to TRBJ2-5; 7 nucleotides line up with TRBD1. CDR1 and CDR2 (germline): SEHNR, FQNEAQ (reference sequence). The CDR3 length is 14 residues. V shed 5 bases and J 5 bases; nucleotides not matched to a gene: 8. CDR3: CASSPGQPGETQYF. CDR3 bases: TGTGCCAGCAGCCCGGGACAGCCGGGGGAGACCCAGTACTTC.

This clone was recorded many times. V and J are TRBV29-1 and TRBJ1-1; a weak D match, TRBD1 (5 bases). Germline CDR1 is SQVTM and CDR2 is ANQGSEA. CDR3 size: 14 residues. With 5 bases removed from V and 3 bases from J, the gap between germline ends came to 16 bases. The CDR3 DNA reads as TGCAGCGTTCAGGACGGCCGGGACTACACTGAAGCTTTCTTT. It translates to CSVQDGRDYTEAFF.

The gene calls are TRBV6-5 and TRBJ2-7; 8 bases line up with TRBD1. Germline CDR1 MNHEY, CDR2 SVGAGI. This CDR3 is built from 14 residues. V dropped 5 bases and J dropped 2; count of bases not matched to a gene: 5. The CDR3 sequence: CASSPGGGPYEQYF. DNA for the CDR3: TGTGCCAGCAGTCCAGGGGGCGGACCCTACGAGCAGTACTTC.

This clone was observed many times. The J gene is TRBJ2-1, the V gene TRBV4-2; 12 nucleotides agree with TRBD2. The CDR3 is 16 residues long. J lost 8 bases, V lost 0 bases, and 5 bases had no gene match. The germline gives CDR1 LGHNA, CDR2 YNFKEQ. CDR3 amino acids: CASSQDPSGGAYEQFF. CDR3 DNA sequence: TGTGCCAGCAGCCAAGATCCTAGCGGGGGGGCCTATGAGCAGTTCTTC.